Detailed here is one T cell receptor beta chain. Trimming stripped 2 bases from V and 0 bases from J, with 6 bases between. Germline CDR1 reads MNHNY; CDR2 reads SVGAGI (reference sequence). There are 14 residues in the CDR3. TCRdb's copy holds only in-frame clones and misses some; the assay was immunoSEQ multiplex PCR. The repertoire holds more than 400,000 clones, over 75% seen once, with more than 3% in the top ten. The data derive from a study of blood T cell repertoires in COVID-19. This TCR came from a human donor in a cohort sampled during active COVID-19. The sequencing input was peripheral blood. The chain has TRBV6-6 and TRBJ2-3; possible D gene TRBD1, 6 bases. CDR3 protein: CASSYDRSTDTQYF. As DNA, the CDR3 is TGTGCCAGCAGTTACGACAGGAGCACAGATACGCAGTATTTT.